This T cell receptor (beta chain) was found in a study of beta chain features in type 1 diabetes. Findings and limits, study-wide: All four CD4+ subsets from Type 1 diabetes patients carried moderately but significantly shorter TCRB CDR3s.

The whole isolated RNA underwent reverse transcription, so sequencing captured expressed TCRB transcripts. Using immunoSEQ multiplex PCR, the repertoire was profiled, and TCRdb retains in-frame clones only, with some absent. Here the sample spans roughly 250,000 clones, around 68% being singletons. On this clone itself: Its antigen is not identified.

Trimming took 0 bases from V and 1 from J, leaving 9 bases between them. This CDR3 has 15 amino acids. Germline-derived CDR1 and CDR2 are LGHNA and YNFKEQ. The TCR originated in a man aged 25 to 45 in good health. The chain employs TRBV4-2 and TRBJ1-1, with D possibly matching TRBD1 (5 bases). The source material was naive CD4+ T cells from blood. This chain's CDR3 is CASSQDGARNTEAFF. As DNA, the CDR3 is TGTGCCAGCAGCCAAGATGGGGCCCGGAACACTGAAGCTTTCTTT.